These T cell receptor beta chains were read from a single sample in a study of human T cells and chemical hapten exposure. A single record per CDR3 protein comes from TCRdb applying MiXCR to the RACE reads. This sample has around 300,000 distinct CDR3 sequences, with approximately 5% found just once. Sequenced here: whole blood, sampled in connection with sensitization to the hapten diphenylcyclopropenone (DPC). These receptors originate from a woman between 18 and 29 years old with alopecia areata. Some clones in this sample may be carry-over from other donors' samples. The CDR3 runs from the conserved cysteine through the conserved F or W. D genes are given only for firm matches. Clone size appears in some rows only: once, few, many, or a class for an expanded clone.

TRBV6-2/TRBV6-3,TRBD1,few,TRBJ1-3,CASSPASGTASGNTIYF,TGTGCCAGCAGTCCGGCCTCCGGGACAGCCTCTGGAAACACCATATATTTT
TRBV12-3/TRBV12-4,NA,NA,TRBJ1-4,CASSLGRKLGEKLFF,TGTGCCAGCAGTTTGGGCAGGAAACTCGGGGAAAAACTGTTTTTT
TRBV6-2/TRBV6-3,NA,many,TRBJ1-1,CASSYGESTEAFF,TGTGCCAGCAGTTACGGGGAGAGCACTGAAGCTTTCTTT
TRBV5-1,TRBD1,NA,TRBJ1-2,CASSGQGRTNYGYTF,TGCGCCAGCAGCGGACAGGGGAGAACTAACTATGGCTACACCTTC
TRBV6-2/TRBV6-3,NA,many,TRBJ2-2,CASSSYSLSNTGELFF,TGTGCCAGCAGTTCTTACAGTCTCTCGAACACCGGGGAGCTGTTTTTT
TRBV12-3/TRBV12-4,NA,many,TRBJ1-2,CASSNPNYGYTF,TGTGCCAGCAGTAATCCTAACTATGGCTACACCTTC
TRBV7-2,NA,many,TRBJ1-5,CASSLYWIQGSNQPQHF,TGTGCCAGCAGCTTATACTGGATCCAGGGTAGCAATCAGCCCCAGCATTTT
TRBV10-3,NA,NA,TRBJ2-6,CAISEQTSGANVLTF,TGTGCCATCAGTGAGCAAACCTCTGGGGCCAACGTCCTGACTTTC
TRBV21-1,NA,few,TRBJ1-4,CASSKSCRTFASGEKLFF,TGTGCCAGCAGCAAAAGTTGCAGGACATTCGCTTCGGGTGAAAAACTGTTTTTT
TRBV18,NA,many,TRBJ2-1,CASSPLSGSLSYNEQFF,TGTGCCAGCTCACCGCTTTCGGGCAGCCTCTCCTACAATGAGCAGTTCTTC
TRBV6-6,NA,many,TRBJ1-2,CASSYKAPQGRSGYTF,TGTGCCAGCAGTTATAAGGCCCCCCAGGGCCGGTCGGGCTACACCTTC
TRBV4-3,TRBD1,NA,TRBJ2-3,CASSRAVDRGPDTQYF,TGCGCCAGCAGCCGGGCAGTGGACAGGGGCCCAGATACGCAGTATTTT
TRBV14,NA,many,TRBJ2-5,CASSQSSNGAQYF,TGTGCCAGCAGCCAATCGTCAAACGGGGCCCAGTACTTC
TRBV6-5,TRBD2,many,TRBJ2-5,CASRTGTSGQETQYF,TGTGCCAGCAGGACCGGGACTAGCGGCCAAGAGACCCAGTACTTC
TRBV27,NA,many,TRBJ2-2,CASSGTALNTGELFF,TGTGCCAGCAGTGGGACGGCCCTGAACACCGGGGAGCTGTTTTTT
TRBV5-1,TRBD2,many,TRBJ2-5,CASSLLAGDKETQYF,TGCGCCAGCAGCTTGCTAGCGGGGGACAAAGAGACCCAGTACTTC
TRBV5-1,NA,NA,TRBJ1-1,CASSLLGGVEAFF,TGCGCCAGCAGCTTGTTGGGGGGCGTTGAAGCTTTCTTT
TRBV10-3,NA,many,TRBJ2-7,CAISETGGDLGEQYF,TGTGCCATCAGTGAGACGGGCGGCGATTTGGGCGAGCAGTACTTC
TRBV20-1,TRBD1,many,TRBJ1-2,CSAMDRGGYGYTF,TGCAGTGCAATGGACAGGGGGGGCTATGGCTACACCTTC
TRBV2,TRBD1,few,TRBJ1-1,CASLLFGQVNTEAFF,TGTGCCAGCCTTCTTTTCGGACAGGTGAACACTGAAGCTTTCTTT
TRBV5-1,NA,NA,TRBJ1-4,CASSLDSTNEILFF,TGCGCCAGCAGTCTGGACAGTACTAATGAAATACTGTTTTTT
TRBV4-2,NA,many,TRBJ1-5,CASSQEGTSPQPQHF,TGTGCCAGCAGCCAAGAAGGGACTTCCCCTCAGCCCCAGCATTTT